One and the same sample provided the 30 T cell receptor beta chains below, sequenced in a study of cytomegalovirus exposure and HLA in healthy donors. A multiplex PCR was run with 60 Vbeta primers and 13 Jbeta primers. Profiled with immunoSEQ multiplex PCR; TCRdb holds only in-frame clones, not every one. The sample has 220,000 or so clones; 70% to 85% are singletons. The sequenced sample was PBMCs. Receptors were obtained from a man aged 45-65 years in good health and CMV-seronegative.

This clone has just a few counts. The chain couples TRBV5-4 to TRBJ1-3; TRBD1 is a possible D gene (5 bases). This CDR3 comprises 12 residues. Germline V lookup: CDR1 SGHNT, CDR2 YYREEE (reference sequence). Trimming left V 2 bases short and J 11 bases short, with 11 bases between. DNA of the CDR3: TGTGCCAGCAGCTTCGGGGGTTTATCCATATATTTT. Residues: CASSFGGLSIYF.

The chain recombines TRBV5-6 with TRBJ2-7; tentative D call: TRBD1 (5 bases). From germline, CDR1 is SGHDT and CDR2 YYEEEE. This CDR3 is built from 14 residues. V shed 0 bases and J shed 0 bases, with 7 bases lying between them. Written as DNA, the CDR3 is TGTGCCAGCAGCTTGGGACAGAGCTCCTACGAGCAGTACTTC. It specifies CASSLGQSSYEQYF.

The chain combines TRBV5-1 with TRBJ1-4; D is perhaps TRBD1 (6 bases). The V end lost 0 bases, the J end lost 6 bases, and 9 bases lay between the germline ends. Germline V gives CDR1 SGHRS, CDR2 YFSETQ. CDR3 length: 14 amino acids. As DNA, the CDR3 is TGCGCCAGCAGCTTGGGGGGGCTGGATGAAAAACTGTTTTTT. Translating it yields CASSLGGLDEKLFF.

The rearrangement joins TRBV10-1 to TRBJ1-1; D may be TRBD1 (5 bases). V lost 7 bases and J 1 base, leaving 16 bases between the germline ends. This CDR3 region has 15 residues. CDR1 and CDR2 from the germline V gene are WNHNN and SYGVQD (reference sequence). The CDR3 DNA is TGCGCCAGCACCGGACACCTACAGGAGAACACTGAAGCTTTCTTT. It yields the protein CASTGHLQENTEAFF.

The chain combines TRBV4-1 with TRBJ2-3; 7 bases agree with TRBD1. The length of the CDR3 is 18 residues. From germline, CDR1 is MGHRA and CDR2 YSYEKL. The junction had 15 bases not matched to a gene; V was cut back by 4 bases and J by 2 bases. CDR3 residues: CASSPKERADRPTDTQYF. CDR3 nucleotide sequence: TGCGCCAGCAGCCCGAAGGAAAGAGCGGACAGGCCCACAGATACGCAGTATTTT.

This chain joins TRBV19 and TRBJ2-5; 8 nucleotides agree with TRBD1. The J call may be in error: the DNA end matches TRBJ2-7 better. This CDR3 is built from 15 residues. The V gene's germline CDR1 is LNHDA and CDR2 SQIVND (reference sequence). CDR3: CASGDRGSTIYEQYF. In nucleotides, the CDR3 is TGTGCCAGTGGAGACAGGGGATCAACCATCTACGAGCAGTACTTC.

This clone occurred once. The rearrangement links TRBV6-5 to TRBJ2-7; 8 nucleotides match TRBD1. Germline values: CDR1 MNHEY, CDR2 SVGAGI. The CDR3 is 12 amino acids. With V trimmed by 5 bases and J by 7 bases, 4 bases remained unmatched. The CDR3 DNA is TGTGCCAGCAGTCGGACAGGGCAAGAGCAGTACTTC. As protein: CASSRTGQEQYF.

This chain uses TRBV29-1 with TRBJ2-7, with D possibly being TRBD2 (6 bases). The CDR3 is 13 residues long. Trimming cost V 7 bases and J 2 bases, with 15 bases left between them. Germline V gives CDR1 SQVTM, CDR2 ANQGSEA. The CDR3 coding sequence is TGCAGCGCAACGGGAGCTCGGACCTACGAGCAGTACTTC. It is translated as CSATGARTYEQYF.

This clone was counted between two and nine times. Relative to the germline gene, one junction end is altered; a read error may explain this. The genes are TRBV27 and TRBJ2-3; TRBD1 aligns across 7 bases. Germline V gives CDR1 MNHEY, CDR2 SMNVEV (reference sequence). CDR3 length: 11 residues. The CDR3 nucleotides are TGTGCGACAGGGAACACAGGTACGCAGTATTTT. It yields the protein CATGNTGTQYF.

The chain uses TRBV19 and TRBJ1-4; D gene uncertain. Trimming pared 5 bases from V and 6 bases from J, leaving 16 bases between. The CDR3 spans 15 residues. Looked up from germline, CDR1 is LNHDA and CDR2 is SQIVND (reference sequence). The CDR3 loop is CASSLWVAADEKLFF. CDR3 nucleotides: TGTGCCAGTAGTTTGTGGGTGGCAGCGGATGAAAAACTGTTTTTT.

The chain's CDR3 is CASSPQGQGAVYEQYF. In nucleotides, the CDR3 is TGTGCCAGCTCACCACAGGGACAGGGGGCTGTATACGAGCAGTACTTC. This rearrangement joins TRBV18 to TRBJ2-7, with 12 positions matching TRBD1. CDR1 is KGHSH, CDR2 LQKENI, per germline. After removal of 1 base from V and 4 bases from J, the junction contained 5 bases not matched to a gene. This CDR3 comprises 16 residues.

This clone appeared a few times. V is TRBV9 and J is TRBJ2-7; TRBD1 aligns across 7 bases. Germline V CDR1 and CDR2: SGDLS, YYNGEE. The CDR3 extends over 14 amino acids. The J segment lost 6 bases and the V segment lost 4 bases, leaving 10 bases of the junction unmatched. CDR3 region: CASSPPDRVGEQYF. The CDR3 DNA reads TGTGCCAGCAGCCCCCCCGACAGGGTAGGCGAGCAGTACTTC.

J is TRBJ1-4 and V is TRBV6-1; no definite D call. Deletions cut 3 bases from V and 3 bases from J, with 8 bases between. Germline CDR1 and CDR2: MNHNS and SASEGT. The length of the CDR3 is 14 residues. CDR3 nucleotide sequence: TGTGCCAGCAGTGAGTCAGGCGCTAATGAAAAACTGTTTTTT. Its translation is CASSESGANEKLFF.

The genes are TRBV30 and TRBJ1-5; possible D gene TRBD1, 6 bases. CDR1 is GTSNPN and CDR2 is SVGIG in the germline V gene (reference sequence). The CDR3 has 15 amino acids. Trimming removed 0 bases from V and 6 bases from J, with 15 bases in between. CDR3 bases: TGTGCCTGGAGTGTAGAAGGGACAACTCGTCAGCCCCAGCATTTT. Protein product: CAWSVEGTTRQPQHF. The full variable domain, its missing parts supplied by reference TRBV30 and TRBJ1-5, is SQTIHQWPATLVQPVGSPLSLECTVEGTSNPNLYWYRQAAGRGLQLLFYSVGIGQISSEVPQNLSASRPQDRQFILSSKKLLLSDSGFYLCAWSVEGTTRQPQHFGDGTRLSIL.

The V call is TRBV11-2, the J call TRBJ2-5, with TRBD2 matching over 8 bases. With the DNA end fitting TRBJ2-7 better, the J assignment may be wrong. The CDR3 covers 13 residues. Germline lookup yields CDR1 SGHAT and CDR2 FQNNGV. CDR3 sequence: CASSTRGGGEQYF. CDR3 nucleotide sequence: TGTGCCAGCAGCACACGGGGGGGAGGCGAGCAGTACTTC.

V and J are TRBV14 and TRBJ2-5, with 7 bases matching TRBD2. The CDR3 has 12 residues. Germline V gene lookup returns CDR1 SGHDN and CDR2 FVKESK. The V segment lost 5 bases and the J segment 5 bases; nucleotides outside the gene matches: 2. For the CDR3, the DNA is TGTGCCAGCAGCGGGGGAGGGGAGACCCAGTACTTC. Residues: CASSGGGETQYF.

This clone has more than one count but fewer than ten. The chain joins TRBV2 to TRBJ1-1; possible D gene TRBD1, 6 bases. V lost 6 bases and J 1 base, leaving 18 bases between the germline ends. This CDR3 contains 16 residues. CDR1 SNHLY and CDR2 FYNNEI come from the germline V gene. CDR3 amino acids: CASRRTDTNANTEAFF. The CDR3 coding sequence is TGTGCCAGCAGGCGGACAGATACGAATGCGAACACTGAAGCTTTCTTT.

V usage is TRBV7-2 and J usage is TRBJ2-3; D not resolved. The germline V gene has CDR1 SGHTA and CDR2 FQGNSA. CDR3 length: 14 residues. With 3 bases removed from V and 1 base from J, the gap between germline ends came to 8 bases. Here the CDR3 reads CASSLVRGTDTQYF. CDR3 coding DNA: TGTGCCAGCAGCTTGGTACGGGGCACAGATACGCAGTATTTT.

J is TRBJ2-5 and V is TRBV27, with TRBD1 as a possible D gene (6 bases). The DNA end is more similar to TRBJ2-7, so the J call may be wrong. The germline V gene encodes CDR1 MNHEY and CDR2 SMNVEV (reference sequence). The CDR3 sequence is 15 residues long. The CDR3 protein is CASSLSANRDYEQYF. The DNA of the CDR3 is TGTGCCAGCAGTTTATCGGCTAACAGGGACTACGAGCAGTACTTC.

V gene TRBV27 combines with J gene TRBJ1-5; 7 nucleotides match TRBD1. The length of the CDR3 is 16 residues. Trimming cost V 2 bases and J 2 bases; bases outside gene matches: 6. In germline, CDR1 is MNHEY, CDR2 SMNVEV (reference sequence). In nucleotides, the CDR3 is TGTGCCAGCAGTTTAGGAGGGGGCATCGGCAATCAGCCCCAGCATTTT. Protein: CASSLGGGIGNQPQHF.

The V call is TRBV5-8, the J call TRBJ2-2; D ambiguous. Germline lookup yields CDR1 SGHTS and CDR2 YDEGEE. V lost 0 bases and J lost 1, with 7 bases in between. CDR3 length: 15 amino acids. CDR3 sequence (DNA): TGTGCCAGCAGCTTGGCGACAAGGAACACCGGGGAGCTGTTTTTT. Translation: CASSLATRNTGELFF.

This clone was counted between two and nine times. The chain recombines TRBV4-1 with TRBJ2-5, with 8 bases that match TRBD1. The CDR3 length is 16 residues. Unmatched junction bases numbered 9, after V lost 2 bases and J lost 4 bases. In germline, CDR1 is MGHRA, CDR2 YSYEKL. CDR3 sequence (DNA): TGCGCCAGCAGCCAAACCCCTGACAGGGGAGGAGAGACCCAGTACTTC. It encodes CASSQTPDRGGETQYF.

The table lists this clone with a few counts. This chain joins TRBV28 and TRBJ1-5; no clear D gene. V was trimmed by 6 bases and J by 0 bases, leaving 9 bases between them. CDR3 length: 14 amino acids. CDR1 is MDHEN and CDR2 is SYDVKM in the germline V gene. CDR3 amino acids: CASSQHSSNQPQHF. CDR3 sequence (DNA): TGTGCCAGCAGCCAACACAGTAGCAATCAGCCCCAGCATTTT.

This clone has a handful of counts. This chain links TRBV10-3 with TRBJ2-5; D is perhaps TRBD1 (6 bases). Between the trimmed V and J ends, which lost 5 bases and 5 bases, there was a span of 18 bases. CDR1 and CDR2 from the germline V gene are ENHRY and SYGVKD. The CDR3 sequence is 15 residues long. CDR3 sequence: CAISTGQSRVETQYF. CDR3 coding DNA: TGTGCCATCAGTACCGGACAGTCCAGGGTGGAGACCCAGTACTTC.

The V and J genes are TRBV11-2 and TRBJ2-7, with TRBD2 matching over 10 bases. Trimming cost V 1 base and J 1 base; bases outside gene matches: 7. The CDR3 is 17 amino acids. Germline V gene data show CDR1 as SGHAT and CDR2 as FQNNGV. CDR3 sequence reads: CASSLAGSGRYSYEQYF. As DNA, the CDR3 is TGTGCCAGCAGCTTAGCGGGTAGCGGGAGGTATTCCTACGAGCAGTACTTC.

This clone was observed a few times. This same CDR3 is encoded by further DNA sequences in the sample. The J gene is TRBJ2-5, the V gene TRBV11-2, with D tentatively TRBD1 (6 bases). Germline V lookup: CDR1 SGHAT, CDR2 FQNNGV. Trimming removed 5 bases from V and 1 base from J, with 11 bases in between. This CDR3 region has 14 residues. CDR3 in amino acids: CASSRGQLQETQYF. CDR3 nucleotides: TGTGCCAGCAGCCGAGGACAGCTCCAAGAGACCCAGTACTTC.

J is TRBJ1-3 and V is TRBV28, with TRBD1 identical over 9 bases. The V segment lost 3 bases and the J segment 2 bases; nucleotides outside the gene matches: 2. Germline values: CDR1 MDHEN, CDR2 SYDVKM. This CDR3 spans 15 amino acids. CDR3 DNA: TGTGCCAGCAGTTTCCGACAGGGGGCTGGAAACACCATATATTTT. It specifies CASSFRQGAGNTIYF.

The chain employs TRBV2 and TRBJ2-1; 11 nucleotides agree with TRBD2. CDR3 size: 15 residues. Germline CDR1 is SNHLY and CDR2 is FYNNEI. The junction had 6 bases not matched to a gene; V was cut back by 5 bases and J by 6 bases. The CDR3 nucleotides read TGTGCCAGCAGTACTAGCGGGAGCCCTTCCAATGAGCAGTTCTTC. It translates to CASSTSGSPSNEQFF.

The chain is built from TRBV4-2 and TRBJ1-4; D perhaps matches TRBD1 (6 bases). This CDR3 has 16 residues. The germline V and J ends were trimmed by 2 bases and 4 bases, with 14 bases remaining between them. The germline V gene has CDR1 LGHNA and CDR2 YNFKEQ. CDR3 sequence (DNA): TGTGCCAGCAGCCAACCTGGGGCAGGGGATAATGAAAAACTGTTTTTT. It specifies CASSQPGAGDNEKLFF.

The chain joins TRBV2 to TRBJ2-7; D remains ambiguous. Germline V gene sequence: CDR1 SNHLY, CDR2 FYNNEI. The CDR3 runs 13 residues. The V end was cut by 2 bases, the J end by 5 bases, with 10 bases between. CDR3 bases: TGTGCCAGCAGTGAACCCCCCCCCGACGAGCAGTACTTC. It yields the protein CASSEPPPDEQYF.